Shown below are 31 T cell receptor beta chains from a single sample sequenced in a study of T cell responses to AZD1222 COVID-19 vaccine. Some clones are missing from TCRdb's copy, which holds only in-frame ones; the method was immunoSEQ multiplex PCR. The sample yields 90,000 to 130,000 clones, approximately 83% seen once. This specimen was peripheral blood, taken on day 0 of AZD1222 vaccination. The receptor set was obtained from an adult in good health.

CDR3 loop: CASRDPGNQPQHF. The CDR3 DNA sequence: TGTGCCAGCAGAGACCCTGGGAATCAGCCCCAGCATTTT. V is TRBV2 and J is TRBJ1-5; D gene ambiguous. The CDR3 contains 13 residues. Trimming took 6 bases from V and 4 from J, leaving 10 bases between them. The germline CDR1 and CDR2 sequences are SNHLY and FYNNEI. The whole variable domain, remainder taken from reference TRBV2 and TRBJ1-5, is EPEVTQTPSHQVTQMGQEVILRCVPISNHLYFYWYRQILGQKVEFLVSFYNNEISEKSEIFDDQFSVERPDGSNFTLKIRSTKLEDSAMYFCASRDPGNQPQHFGDGTRLSIL.

This sequence joins TRBV4-2 and TRBJ2-7, with D perhaps assigned TRBD1 or TRBD2 (5 bases each). Germline values: CDR1 LGHNA, CDR2 YNFKEQ. The CDR3 has 15 amino acids. The germline V and J ends were trimmed by 6 bases and 1 base, with 16 bases remaining between them. As DNA, the CDR3 is TGTGCCAGCAGTCGAGGGGCGTTTGAGTCCTACGAGCAGTACTTC. As protein: CASSRGAFESYEQYF.

This clone was seen only a few times. One end of the junction does not line up with germline, which may come from a read error. At the DNA level, this CDR3 is encoded by other sequences in the same sample as well. J is TRBJ1-1 and V is TRBV7-7; D gene ambiguous. This CDR3 is built from 13 residues. CDR1 SSHAT and CDR2 FNYEAQ come from the germline V gene (reference sequence). The CDR3 spells CASSLTLNTEAFF. The CDR3, as DNA: TGTGCTAGCAGCCTTACTCTGAACACTGAAGCTTTCTTT.

The rearrangement joins TRBV18 to TRBJ1-4; unclear D gene. Germline assignment: CDR1 KGHSH and CDR2 LQKENI. V was cut by 2 bases and J by 8 bases, with 3 bases left in between. The CDR3 has 11 residues. This CDR3 is CASSPGEKLFF. CDR3 nucleotides: TGTGCCAGCTCACCAGGGGAAAAACTGTTTTTT. Looking up the rest from reference TRBV18 and TRBJ1-4 gives the full variable domain: NAGVMQNPRHLVRRRGQEARLRCSPMKGHSHVYWYRQLPEEGLKFMVYLQKENIIDESGMPKERFSAEFPKEGPSILRIQQVVRGDSAAYFCASSPGEKLFFGSGTQLSVL.

The chain couples TRBV6-1 to TRBJ1-5; D remains unclear. The CDR3 spans 13 residues. V was pared by 3 bases and J by 7 bases, with 10 bases between. Germline V gene lookup returns CDR1 MNHNS and CDR2 SASEGT. CDR3 sequence: CASSERVRQPQHF. DNA of the CDR3: TGTGCCAGCAGTGAGCGCGTTAGGCAGCCCCAGCATTTT.

J is TRBJ2-1 and V is TRBV7-8; 15 positions agree with TRBD2. The CDR3 has 16 residues. Looked up from germline, CDR1 is SGHVS and CDR2 is FQNEAQ. Losses at the gene ends were 5 bases for V and 9 bases for J; bases not matched to a gene: 8. The CDR3 sequence is CASSPRTGLAGGEQFF. CDR3 nucleotide sequence: TGTGCCAGCAGCCCACGGACGGGACTAGCGGGGGGTGAGCAGTTCTTC. Complete variable domain (other parts from reference TRBV7-8 and TRBJ2-1): GAGVSQSPRYKVAKRGQDVALRCDPISGHVSLFWYQQALGQGPEFLTYFQNEAQLDKSGLPSDRFFAERPEGSVSTLKIQRTQQEDSAVYLCASSPRTGLAGGEQFFGPGTRLTVL.

The CDR3 coding sequence is TGTGCCAGCAGCTTAATCTTCCGGGGGCCGCGAAGTGAGCAGTTCTTC. Translated, it gives CASSLIFRGPRSEQFF. The chain carries TRBV7-2 and TRBJ2-1; D possibly matches TRBD1 or TRBD2 (6 bases each). The CDR3 length is 16 residues. Germline V lookup: CDR1 SGHTA, CDR2 FQGNSA. V gave up 2 bases and J gave up 9 bases, with 20 bases separating them.

This clone showed up many times. The chain has TRBV5-1 and TRBJ2-5, with D perhaps TRBD1 (5 bases). This CDR3 is 15 amino acids long. Per the germline V gene, CDR1 is SGHRS and CDR2 is YFSETQ. Trimming removed 3 bases at V and 4 bases at J, with 16 bases between. CDR3 sequence (DNA): TGCGCCAGCAGCTCCAGGGTGACCCAAAGAGAGACCCAGTACTTC. Translation: CASSSRVTQRETQYF.

This clone was detected only once. CDR3 amino acids: CASSLGGGRSQPQHF. CDR3 nucleotides: TGTGCCAGCAGTTTGGGTGGGGGCCGGAGTCAGCCCCAGCATTTT. This sequence joins TRBV28 and TRBJ1-5, with a weak D call TRBD1 (6 bases). This CDR3 contains 15 residues. V was trimmed by 3 bases and J by 6 bases, leaving 15 bases between them. CDR1 is MDHEN and CDR2 is SYDVKM in the germline V gene. Full variable domain (outside the CDR3, taken from reference TRBV28 and TRBJ1-5): DVKVTQSSRYLVKRTGEKVFLECVQDMDHENMFWYRQDPGLGLRLIYFSYDVKMKEKGDIPEGYSVSREKKERFSLILESASTNQTSMYLCASSLGGGRSQPQHFGDGTRLSIL.

V and J are TRBV19 and TRBJ2-2, with no clear D. Germline V gene sequence: CDR1 LNHDA, CDR2 SQIVND (reference sequence). The CDR3 has 16 amino acids. V was cut by 5 bases and J by 0 bases, with 13 bases left in between. The CDR3 sequence is CASSGSGLSNTGELFF. The CDR3 region has the DNA TGTGCCAGTAGTGGATCAGGTCTATCGAACACCGGGGAGCTGTTTTTT.

The chain has TRBV5-1 and TRBJ1-2; 7 nucleotides agree with TRBD1. CDR1 and CDR2 (germline): SGHRS, YFSETQ. The V gene end was trimmed by 0 bases and the J gene end by 0 bases; junction bases not matched to a gene: 2. This CDR3 has 15 residues. The CDR3 sequence: CASSLEGAPNYGYTF. CDR3 DNA sequence: TGCGCCAGCAGCTTGGAGGGGGCCCCTAACTATGGCTACACCTTC.

The chain has TRBV29-1 and TRBJ2-7, with TRBD1 identical over 8 bases. The CDR3 sequence is 13 residues long. The J segment lost 3 bases and the V segment lost 4 bases, leaving 5 bases of the junction unmatched. From germline, CDR1 is SQVTM and CDR2 ANQGSEA. The CDR3 nucleotides read TGCAGCGTTGCGGGCAGGGGGCTCTACGAGCAGTACTTC. This codes for CSVAGRGLYEQYF.

J is TRBJ1-4 and V is TRBV2; no clear D. In germline, CDR1 is SNHLY, CDR2 FYNNEI. The V gene lost 2 bases and the J gene lost 7 bases, with 8 bases spanning the gap. The length of the CDR3 is 13 residues. The DNA of the CDR3 is TGTGCCAGCAGTGAAACACAGCCTGAAAAACTGTTTTTT. Translated: CASSETQPEKLFF.

The chain links TRBV11-1 to TRBJ2-7; 8 bases line up with TRBD1. CDR3 size: 13 residues. V lost 4 bases to trimming and J lost 1 base; unmatched junction nucleotides: 0. Germline CDR1 is SGHAT and CDR2 is FQDESV (reference sequence). The CDR3 loop reads CASSWDRSYEQYF. The CDR3 DNA follows: TGTGCCAGCAGCTGGGACAGGTCCTACGAGCAGTACTTC.

This sequence joins TRBV5-1 and TRBJ1-1; D is ambiguous. The CDR3 totals 13 residues. The V end lost 4 bases, the J end lost 1 base, and 8 bases lay between the germline ends. Germline CDR1 SGHRS, CDR2 YFSETQ. The CDR3 is CASSADPNTEAFF. CDR3 DNA sequence: TGCGCCAGCAGCGCGGACCCGAACACTGAAGCTTTCTTT.

V gene TRBV5-1 combines with J gene TRBJ1-2; TRBD1 aligns across 10 bases. The CDR3 covers 14 residues. The V gene end was trimmed by 3 bases and the J gene end by 5 bases; junction bases not matched to a gene: 4. Per germline, CDR1 SGHRS and CDR2 YFSETQ. The CDR3 DNA follows: TGCGCCAGCAGCTCAGGGACAGGGGTTTATGGCTACACCTTC. Translated, it gives CASSSGTGVYGYTF.

The genes are TRBV28 and TRBJ1-2, with D perhaps matching TRBD1 (6 bases). This CDR3 has 13 residues. Germline-derived CDR1 and CDR2 are MDHEN and SYDVKM. Trimming took 8 bases from V and 7 from J, leaving 17 bases between them. This chain's CDR3 is CASHLGGAFGYTF. The CDR3 nucleotides read TGTGCCAGCCATCTGGGGGGCGCTTTTGGCTACACCTTC.

The gene calls are TRBV20-1 and TRBJ1-2, with 9 bases matching TRBD1. The ends lost 6 bases at V and 12 bases at J; junction bases unmatched: 8. From germline, CDR1 is DFQATT and CDR2 SNEGSKA (reference sequence). There are 11 residues in the CDR3. The DNA for the CDR3 is TGCAGTGCCGGGACAGGGTATGGTAACACCTTC. Translating it yields CSAGTGYGNTF.

The J gene is TRBJ2-2, the V gene TRBV5-1, with D possibly matching TRBD1 (5 bases). V was shortened by 4 bases and J by 2 bases, with 9 bases between the two germline ends. Germline values: CDR1 SGHRS, CDR2 YFSETQ. CDR3 length: 14 amino acids. The CDR3 sequence: CASSHRTNTGELFF. CDR3 in DNA: TGCGCCAGCAGCCACCGGACAAACACCGGGGAGCTGTTTTTT.

V and J are TRBV28 and TRBJ2-1, with 10 bases aligning to TRBD1. V trimming: 3 bases; J trimming: 2 bases; junction bases outside the gene matches: 10. CDR1 MDHEN and CDR2 SYDVKM come from the germline V gene. The CDR3 spans 18 residues. CDR3 nucleotide sequence: TGTGCCAGCAGTTTTTGGACCGGACAGGGGGGCACCTACAATGAGCAGTTCTTC. Translating it yields CASSFWTGQGGTYNEQFF. Looking up the rest from reference TRBV28 and TRBJ2-1 gives the full variable domain: DVKVTQSSRYLVKRTGEKVFLECVQDMDHENMFWYRQDPGLGLRLIYFSYDVKMKEKGDIPEGYSVSREKKERFSLILESASTNQTSMYLCASSFWTGQGGTYNEQFFGPGTRLTVL.

The chain couples TRBV19 to TRBJ2-1; D gene uncertain. Trimming shortened V by 5 bases and J by 4 bases, and 9 bases separated the two germline ends. Germline CDR1 is LNHDA and CDR2 is SQIVND (reference sequence). There are 13 residues in the CDR3. CDR3 protein: CASSPRQYNEQFF. Written as DNA, the CDR3 is TGTGCCAGTAGTCCGAGACAATACAATGAGCAGTTCTTC.

The chain employs TRBV19 and TRBJ1-1; 7 nucleotides align to TRBD1. The CDR3 runs 13 residues. Germline CDR1 LNHDA, CDR2 SQIVND (reference sequence). V trimming: 6 bases; J trimming: 6 bases; junction bases outside the gene matches: 7. The CDR3 reads CASRETGWSEAFF. CDR3 bases: TGTGCCAGTAGGGAGACAGGGTGGTCTGAAGCTTTCTTT.

This clone was detected once. The rearrangement joins TRBV5-6 to TRBJ1-1; 7 bases align to TRBD1. The CDR3 contains 16 residues. Germline trimming cut 3 bases from V and 6 bases from J; bases unmatched to any gene: 14. The germline V gene encodes CDR1 SGHDT and CDR2 YYEEEE. The CDR3 loop reads CASSSPARGAIPEAFF. The CDR3 bases are TGTGCCAGCAGCTCTCCTGCCAGGGGGGCGATACCTGAAGCTTTCTTT.

This clone was recorded only once. The V and J genes are TRBV6-1 and TRBJ1-2, with a weak D call TRBD1 (6 bases). The germline gives CDR1 MNHNS, CDR2 SASEGT. CDR3 length: 14 amino acids. Trimming stripped 2 bases from V and 5 bases from J, with 12 bases between. Here the CDR3 reads CASSEIEGVYGYTF. The CDR3 coding sequence is TGTGCCAGCAGTGAAATTGAGGGGGTTTATGGCTACACCTTC.

Here the CDR3 reads CASSPAWTSNNEQFF. DNA for the CDR3: TGTGCCAGCTCACCCGCCTGGACGTCGAACAATGAGCAGTTCTTC. The genes are TRBV18 and TRBJ2-1; no clear D gene. Germline CDR1 KGHSH, CDR2 LQKENI. V was trimmed by 3 bases and J by 5 bases, leaving 14 bases between them. The CDR3 consists of 15 residues.

The chain has TRBV19 and TRBJ2-7; 8 bases line up with TRBD2. The V segment lost 6 bases and the J segment 4 bases; nucleotides outside the gene matches: 11. Looked up from germline, CDR1 is LNHDA and CDR2 is SQIVND (reference sequence). The CDR3 has 15 amino acids. The CDR3 reads CASRLAGTSSYEQYF. CDR3 bases: TGTGCCAGTAGACTCGCCGGGACTAGTAGTTACGAGCAGTACTTC.

The chain links TRBV19 to TRBJ1-4; D unclear. Germline values: CDR1 LNHDA, CDR2 SQIVND (reference sequence). V lost 3 bases and J lost 8, with 13 bases in between. CDR3 length equals 14 residues. The CDR3 spells CASSMRISREKLFF. CDR3 sequence (DNA): TGTGCCAGTAGTATGAGGATATCTCGAGAAAAACTGTTTTTT.

The gene calls are TRBV5-1 and TRBJ1-2; D uncertain. Germline loops: CDR1 SGHRS, CDR2 YFSETQ. Deletions cut 6 bases from V and 5 bases from J, with 11 bases between. CDR3 length: 12 residues. CDR3 residues: CASNGGSYGYTF. CDR3 DNA sequence: TGCGCCAGCAATGGCGGATCTTATGGCTACACCTTC.

J is TRBJ1-5 and V is TRBV18, with 7 bases lining up with TRBD1. With 4 bases clipped from V and 4 bases from J, the junction kept 10 bases outside the gene matches. The CDR3 has 16 amino acids. Germline CDR1 and CDR2: KGHSH and LQKENI. DNA for the CDR3: TGTGCCAGCTCACAAAACGACGGGACAGTTAATCAGCCCCAGCATTTT. Amino acids: CASSQNDGTVNQPQHF.

V and J are TRBV29-1 and TRBJ1-3, with D perhaps matching TRBD1 (6 bases). V was clipped by 7 bases and J by 5 bases, with 9 bases between them. There are 11 residues in the CDR3. Germline CDR1 and CDR2: SQVTM and ANQGSEA. The CDR3 spells CSAGDRNTIYF. The CDR3 DNA reads as TGCAGCGCCGGGGACAGAAACACCATATATTTT.

This clone came up a few times. V is TRBV3-1 (or the pseudogene TRBV3-2) and J is TRBJ1-1; TRBD1 is a possible D gene (5 bases). From germline, CDR1 is LGHDT and CDR2 YNNKEL (reference sequence). This CDR3 contains 15 residues. V shed 3 bases and J shed 1 base, with 12 bases lying between them. The CDR3 nucleotides are TGTGCCAGCAGCCACCGACAGTGGGGGAACACTGAAGCTTTCTTT. This encodes CASSHRQWGNTEAFF.